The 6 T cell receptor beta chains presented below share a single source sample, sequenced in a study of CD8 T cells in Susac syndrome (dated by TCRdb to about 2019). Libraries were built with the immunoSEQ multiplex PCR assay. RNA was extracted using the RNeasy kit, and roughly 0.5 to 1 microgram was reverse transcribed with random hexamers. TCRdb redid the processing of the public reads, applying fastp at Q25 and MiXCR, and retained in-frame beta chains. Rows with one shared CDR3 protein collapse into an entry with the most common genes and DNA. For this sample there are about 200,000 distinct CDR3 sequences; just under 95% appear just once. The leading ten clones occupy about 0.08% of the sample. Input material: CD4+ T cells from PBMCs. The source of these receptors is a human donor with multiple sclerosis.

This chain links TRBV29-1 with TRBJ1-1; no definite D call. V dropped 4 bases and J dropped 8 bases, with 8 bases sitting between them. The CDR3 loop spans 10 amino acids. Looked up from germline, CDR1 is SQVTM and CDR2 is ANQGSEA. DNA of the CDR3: TGCAGCGTTGGTGACATAGAAGCTTTCTTT. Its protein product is CSVGDIEAFF.

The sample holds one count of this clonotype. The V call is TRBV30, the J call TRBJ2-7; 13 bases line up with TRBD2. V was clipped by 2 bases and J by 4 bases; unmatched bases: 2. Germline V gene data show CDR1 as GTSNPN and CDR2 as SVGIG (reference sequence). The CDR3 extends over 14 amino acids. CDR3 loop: CAWSKLAGGYEQYF. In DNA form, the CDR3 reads TGTGCCTGGAGTAAACTAGCGGGGGGGTACGAGCAGTACTTC.

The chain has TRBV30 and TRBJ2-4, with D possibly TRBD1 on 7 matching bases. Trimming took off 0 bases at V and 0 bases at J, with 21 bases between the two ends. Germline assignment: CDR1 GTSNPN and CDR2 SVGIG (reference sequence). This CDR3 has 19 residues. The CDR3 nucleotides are TGTGCCTGGAGTGTACGGGAGACAGGGATGCAGCGAGCCAAAAACATTCAGTACTTC. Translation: CAWSVRETGMQRAKNIQYF. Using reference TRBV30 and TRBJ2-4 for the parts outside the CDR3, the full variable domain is SQTIHQWPATLVQPVGSPLSLECTVEGTSNPNLYWYRQAAGRGLQLLFYSVGIGQISSEVPQNLSASRPQDRQFILSSKKLLLSDSGFYLCAWSVRETGMQRAKNIQYFGAGTRLSVL.

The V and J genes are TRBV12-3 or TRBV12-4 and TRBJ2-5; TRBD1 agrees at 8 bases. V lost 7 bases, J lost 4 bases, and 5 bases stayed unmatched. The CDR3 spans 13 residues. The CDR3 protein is CASKAGGRETQYF. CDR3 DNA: TGTGCCAGCAAGGCAGGGGGCAGAGAGACCCAGTACTTC.

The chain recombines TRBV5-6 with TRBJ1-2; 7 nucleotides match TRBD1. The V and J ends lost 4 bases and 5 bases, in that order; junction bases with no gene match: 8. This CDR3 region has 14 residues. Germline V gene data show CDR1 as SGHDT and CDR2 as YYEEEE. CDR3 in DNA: TGTGCCAGCAGCCTCACGGGGACAGTTTATGGCTACACCTTC. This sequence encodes CASSLTGTVYGYTF.

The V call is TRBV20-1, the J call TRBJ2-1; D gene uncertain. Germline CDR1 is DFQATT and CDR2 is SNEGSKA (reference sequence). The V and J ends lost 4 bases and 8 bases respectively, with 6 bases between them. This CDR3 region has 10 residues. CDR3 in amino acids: CSANIYEQFF. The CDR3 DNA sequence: TGCAGTGCTAATATATATGAGCAGTTCTTC.